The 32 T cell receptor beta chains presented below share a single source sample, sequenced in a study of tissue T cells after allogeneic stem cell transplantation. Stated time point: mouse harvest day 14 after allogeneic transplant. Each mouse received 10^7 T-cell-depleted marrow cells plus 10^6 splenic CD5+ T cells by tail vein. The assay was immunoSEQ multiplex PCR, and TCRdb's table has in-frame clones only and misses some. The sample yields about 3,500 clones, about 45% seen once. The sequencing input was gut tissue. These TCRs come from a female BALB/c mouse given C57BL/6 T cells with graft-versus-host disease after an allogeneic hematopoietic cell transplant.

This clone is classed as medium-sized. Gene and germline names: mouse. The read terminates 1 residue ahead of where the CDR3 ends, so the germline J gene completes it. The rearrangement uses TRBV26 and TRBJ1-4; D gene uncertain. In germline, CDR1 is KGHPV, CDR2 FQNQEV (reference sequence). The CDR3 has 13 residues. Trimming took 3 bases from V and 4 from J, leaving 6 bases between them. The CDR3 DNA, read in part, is TGTGCCAGCAGTCTTGGCCTCAACGAAAGATTATTT. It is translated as CASSLGLNERLF. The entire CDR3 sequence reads CASSLGLNERLFF. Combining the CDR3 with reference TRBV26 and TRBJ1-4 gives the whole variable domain NSKVIQTPRYLVKGQGQKAKMRCIPEKGHPVVFWYQQNKNNEFKFLINFQNQEVLQQIDMTEKRFSAECPSNSPCSLEIQSSEAGDSALYLCASSLGLNERLFFGHGTKLSVL.

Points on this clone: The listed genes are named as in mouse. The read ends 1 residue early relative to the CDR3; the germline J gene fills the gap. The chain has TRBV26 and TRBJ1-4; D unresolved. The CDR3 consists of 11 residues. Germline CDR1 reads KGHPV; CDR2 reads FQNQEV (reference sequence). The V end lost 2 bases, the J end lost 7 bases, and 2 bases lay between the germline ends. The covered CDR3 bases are TGTGCCAGCAGTCTGGGCGAAAGATTATTT. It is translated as CASSLGERLF. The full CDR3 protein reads CASSLGERLFF.

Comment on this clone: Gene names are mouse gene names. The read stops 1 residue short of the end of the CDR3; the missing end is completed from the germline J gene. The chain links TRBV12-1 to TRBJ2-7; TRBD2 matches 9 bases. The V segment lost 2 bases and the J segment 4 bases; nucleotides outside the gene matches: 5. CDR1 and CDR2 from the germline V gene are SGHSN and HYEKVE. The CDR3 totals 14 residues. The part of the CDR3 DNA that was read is TGTGCCAGCTCTCCTCGACTGGGGGTTTATGAACAGTAC. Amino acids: CASSPRLGVYEQY. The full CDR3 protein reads CASSPRLGVYEQYF.

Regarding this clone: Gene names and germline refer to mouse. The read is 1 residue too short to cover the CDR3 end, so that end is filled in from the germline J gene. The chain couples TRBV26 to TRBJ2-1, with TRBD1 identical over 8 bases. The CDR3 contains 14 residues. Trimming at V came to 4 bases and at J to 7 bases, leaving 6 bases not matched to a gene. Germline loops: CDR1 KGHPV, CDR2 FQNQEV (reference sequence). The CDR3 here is CASSRQGALAEQFF. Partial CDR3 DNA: TGTGCCAGCAGTCGGCAGGGGGCGCTGGCTGAGCAGTTC.

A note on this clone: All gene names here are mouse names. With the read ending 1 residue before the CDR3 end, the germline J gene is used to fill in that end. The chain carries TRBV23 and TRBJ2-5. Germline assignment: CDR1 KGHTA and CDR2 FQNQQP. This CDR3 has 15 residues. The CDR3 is CSSSQSGASQDTQYF. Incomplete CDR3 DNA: TGCTCCAGCAGTCAATCGGGGGCGAGCCAAGACACCCAGTAC.

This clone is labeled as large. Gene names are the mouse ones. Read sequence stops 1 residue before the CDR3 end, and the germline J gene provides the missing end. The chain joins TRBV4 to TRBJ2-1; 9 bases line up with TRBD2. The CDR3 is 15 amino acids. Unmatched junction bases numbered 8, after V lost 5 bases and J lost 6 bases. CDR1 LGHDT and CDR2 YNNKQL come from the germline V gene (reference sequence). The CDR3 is CASSPGLGWVAEQFF. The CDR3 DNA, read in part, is TGTGCCAGCAGCCCGGGACTGGGATGGGTTGCTGAGCAGTTC.

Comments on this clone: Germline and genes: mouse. This CDR3 is CASSTGTANTEVFF. The part of the CDR3 DNA that was read is TGTGCTAGCAGTACCGGGACAGCAAACACAGAAGTCTTC. The chain combines TRBV29 with TRBJ1-1; 7 bases match TRBD1. Sequencing ends 1 residue short of the CDR3 end; the germline J gene provides the rest. After removal of 5 bases from V and 0 bases from J, the junction contained 3 bases not matched to a gene. The CDR3 covers 14 residues. The germline V gene has CDR1 MSHET and CDR2 SYDVDS.

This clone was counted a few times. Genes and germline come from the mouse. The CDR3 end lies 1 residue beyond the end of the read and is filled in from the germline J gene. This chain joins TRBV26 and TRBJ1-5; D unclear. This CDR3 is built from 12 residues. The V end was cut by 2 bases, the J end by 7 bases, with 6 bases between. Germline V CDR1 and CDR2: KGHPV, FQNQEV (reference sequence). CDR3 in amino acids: CASSLPQQAPLF. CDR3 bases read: TGTGCCAGCAGTCTGCCACAACAGGCTCCGCTT.

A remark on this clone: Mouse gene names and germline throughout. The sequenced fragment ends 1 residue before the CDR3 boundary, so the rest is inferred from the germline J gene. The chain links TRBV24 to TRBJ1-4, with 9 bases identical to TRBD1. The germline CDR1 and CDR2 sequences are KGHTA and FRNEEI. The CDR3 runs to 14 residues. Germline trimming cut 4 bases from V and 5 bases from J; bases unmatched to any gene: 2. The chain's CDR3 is CASSPGTGNERLFF. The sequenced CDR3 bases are TGTGCCAGCAGTCCCGGGACAGGGAACGAAAGATTATTT.

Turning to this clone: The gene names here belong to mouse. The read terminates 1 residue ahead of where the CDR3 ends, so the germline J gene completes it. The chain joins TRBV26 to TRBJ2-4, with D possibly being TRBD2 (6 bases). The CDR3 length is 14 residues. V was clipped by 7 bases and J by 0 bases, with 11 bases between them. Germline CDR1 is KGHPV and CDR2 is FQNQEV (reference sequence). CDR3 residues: CASMRTASQNTLYF. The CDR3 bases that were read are TGTGCCAGCATGAGGACTGCTAGTCAAAACACCTTGTAC. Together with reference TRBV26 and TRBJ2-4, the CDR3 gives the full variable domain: NSKVIQTPRYLVKGQGQKAKMRCIPEKGHPVVFWYQQNKNNEFKFLINFQNQEVLQQIDMTEKRFSAECPSNSPCSLEIQSSEAGDSALYLCASMRTASQNTLYFGAGTRLSVL.

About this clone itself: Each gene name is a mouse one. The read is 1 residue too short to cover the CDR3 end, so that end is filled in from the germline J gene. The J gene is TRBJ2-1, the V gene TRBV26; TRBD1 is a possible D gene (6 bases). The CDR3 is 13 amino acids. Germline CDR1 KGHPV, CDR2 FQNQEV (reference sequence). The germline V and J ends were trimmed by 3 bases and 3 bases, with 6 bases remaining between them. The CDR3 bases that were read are TGTGCCAGCAGTCTACAGGGCTATGCTGAGCAGTTC. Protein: CASSLQGYAEQF. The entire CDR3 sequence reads CASSLQGYAEQFF.

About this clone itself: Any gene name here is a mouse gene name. CDR3 protein: CASSLGTGTSAETLYF. CDR3 bases read: TGTGCCAGCAGTCTGGGGACTGGGACCAGTGCAGAAACGCTGTAT. This chain uses TRBV26 with TRBJ2-3; 9 bases fit TRBD2. The CDR3 goes on 1 residue after the read ends, and that part is filled in from the germline J gene. V trimming: 2 bases; J trimming: 0 bases; junction bases outside the gene matches: 3. This CDR3 has 16 residues. Germline V gene data show CDR1 as KGHPV and CDR2 as FQNQEV (reference sequence).

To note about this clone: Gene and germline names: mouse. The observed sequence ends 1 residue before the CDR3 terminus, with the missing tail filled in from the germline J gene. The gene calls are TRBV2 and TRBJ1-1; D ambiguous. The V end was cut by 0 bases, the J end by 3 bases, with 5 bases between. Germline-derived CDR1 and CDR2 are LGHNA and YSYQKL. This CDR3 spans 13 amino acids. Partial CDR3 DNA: TGTGCCAGCAGCCAAGAGGGAGACACAGAAGTCTTC. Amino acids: CASSQEGDTEVF. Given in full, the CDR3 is CASSQEGDTEVFF. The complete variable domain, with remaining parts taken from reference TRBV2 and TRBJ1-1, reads DPKIIQKPKYLVAVTGSEKILICEQYLGHNAMYWYRQSAKKPLEFMFSYSYQKLMDNQTASSRFQPQSSKKNHLDLQITALKPDDSATYFCASSQEGDTEVFFGKGTRLTVV.

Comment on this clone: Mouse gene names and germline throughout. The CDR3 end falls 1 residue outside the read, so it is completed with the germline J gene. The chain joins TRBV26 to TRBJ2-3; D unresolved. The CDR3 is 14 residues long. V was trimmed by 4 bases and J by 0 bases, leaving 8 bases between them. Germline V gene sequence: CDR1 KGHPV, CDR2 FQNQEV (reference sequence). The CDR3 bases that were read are TGTGCCAGCAGTCCTACATCTAGTGCAGAAACGCTGTAT. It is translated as CASSPTSSAETLY. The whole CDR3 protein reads CASSPTSSAETLYF.

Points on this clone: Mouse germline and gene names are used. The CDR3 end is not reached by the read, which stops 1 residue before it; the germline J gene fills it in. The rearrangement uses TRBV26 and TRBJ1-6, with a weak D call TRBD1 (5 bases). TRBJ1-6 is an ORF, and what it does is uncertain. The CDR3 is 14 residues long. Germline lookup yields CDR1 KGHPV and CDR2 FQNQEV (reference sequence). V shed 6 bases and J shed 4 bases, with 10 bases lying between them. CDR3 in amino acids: CASSLDTYNSPLYF. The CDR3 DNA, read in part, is TGTGCCAGCAGCCTGGACACATATAATTCGCCCCTCTAC.

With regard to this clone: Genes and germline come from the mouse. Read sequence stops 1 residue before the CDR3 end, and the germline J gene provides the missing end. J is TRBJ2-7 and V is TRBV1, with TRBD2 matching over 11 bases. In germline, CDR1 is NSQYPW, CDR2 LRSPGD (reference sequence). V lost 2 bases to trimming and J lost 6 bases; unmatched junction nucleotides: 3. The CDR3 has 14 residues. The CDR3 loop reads CTCSATGGAPEQYF. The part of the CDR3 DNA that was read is TGCACCTGCAGTGCAACTGGGGGGGCGCCTGAACAGTAC.

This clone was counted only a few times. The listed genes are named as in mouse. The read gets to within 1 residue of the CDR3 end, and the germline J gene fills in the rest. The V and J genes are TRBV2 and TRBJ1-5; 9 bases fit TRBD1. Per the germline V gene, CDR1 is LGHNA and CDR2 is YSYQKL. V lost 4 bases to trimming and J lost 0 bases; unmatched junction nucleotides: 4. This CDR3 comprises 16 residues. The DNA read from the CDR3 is TGTGCCAGCAGCCGCCGGGACAGGGATAACAACCAGGCTCCGCTT. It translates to CASSRRDRDNNQAPL. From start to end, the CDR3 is CASSRRDRDNNQAPLF.

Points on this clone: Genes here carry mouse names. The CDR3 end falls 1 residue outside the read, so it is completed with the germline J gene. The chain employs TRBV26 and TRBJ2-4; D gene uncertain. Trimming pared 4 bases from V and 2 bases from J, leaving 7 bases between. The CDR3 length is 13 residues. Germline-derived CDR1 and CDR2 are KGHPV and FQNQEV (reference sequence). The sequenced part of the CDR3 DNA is TGTGCCAGCAGTCCAGGTATTCAAAACACCTTGTAC. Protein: CASSPGIQNTLY. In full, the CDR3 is CASSPGIQNTLYF.

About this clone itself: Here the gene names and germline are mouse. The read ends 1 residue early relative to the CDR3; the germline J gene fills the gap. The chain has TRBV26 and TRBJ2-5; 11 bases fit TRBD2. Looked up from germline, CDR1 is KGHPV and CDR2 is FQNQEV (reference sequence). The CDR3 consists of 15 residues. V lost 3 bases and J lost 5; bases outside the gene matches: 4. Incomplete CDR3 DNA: TGTGCCAGCAGTCTACTGGGGGGGCGCGGAGACACCCAGTAC. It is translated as CASSLLGGRGDTQY. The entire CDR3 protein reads CASSLLGGRGDTQYF.

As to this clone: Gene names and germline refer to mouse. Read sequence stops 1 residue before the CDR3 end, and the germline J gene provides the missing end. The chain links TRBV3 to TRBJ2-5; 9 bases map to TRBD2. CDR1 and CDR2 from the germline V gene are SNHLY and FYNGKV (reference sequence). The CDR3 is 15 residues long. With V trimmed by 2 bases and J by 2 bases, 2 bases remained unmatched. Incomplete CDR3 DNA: TGTGCCAGCAGCTTAATGGGGGGGCCCCAAGACACCCAGTAC. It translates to CASSLMGGPQDTQY. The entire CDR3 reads CASSLMGGPQDTQYF.

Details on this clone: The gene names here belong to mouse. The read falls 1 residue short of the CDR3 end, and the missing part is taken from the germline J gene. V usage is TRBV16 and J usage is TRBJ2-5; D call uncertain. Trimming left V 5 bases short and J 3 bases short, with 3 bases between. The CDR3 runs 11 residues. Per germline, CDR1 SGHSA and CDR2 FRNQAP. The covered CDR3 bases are TGTGCAAGCAGCCCACAAGACACCCAGTAC. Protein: CASSPQDTQY. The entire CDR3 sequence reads CASSPQDTQYF.

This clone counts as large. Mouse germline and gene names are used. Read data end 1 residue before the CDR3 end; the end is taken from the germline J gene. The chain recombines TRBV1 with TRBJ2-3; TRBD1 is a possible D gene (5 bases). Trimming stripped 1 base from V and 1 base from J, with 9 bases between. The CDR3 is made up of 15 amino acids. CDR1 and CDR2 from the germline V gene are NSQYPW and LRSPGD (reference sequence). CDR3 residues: CTCSAGQGGAETLYF. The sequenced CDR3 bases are TGCACCTGCAGTGCAGGGCAGGGAGGTGCAGAAACGCTGTAT. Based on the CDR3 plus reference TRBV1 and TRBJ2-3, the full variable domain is VTLLEQNPRWRLVPRGQAVNLRCILKNSQYPWMSWYQQDLQKQLQWLFTLRSPGDKEVKSLPGADYLATRVTDTELRLQVANMSQGRTLYCTCSAGQGGAETLYFGSGTRLTVL.

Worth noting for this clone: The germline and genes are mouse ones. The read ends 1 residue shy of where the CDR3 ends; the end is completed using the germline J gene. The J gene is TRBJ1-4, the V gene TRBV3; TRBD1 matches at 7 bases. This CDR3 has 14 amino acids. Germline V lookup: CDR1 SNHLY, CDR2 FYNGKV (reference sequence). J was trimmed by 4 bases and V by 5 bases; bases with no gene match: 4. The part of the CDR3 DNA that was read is TGTGCCAGCAGCAAGGGGACAGTCAACGAAAGATTATTT. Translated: CASSKGTVNERLF. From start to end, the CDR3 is CASSKGTVNERLFF.

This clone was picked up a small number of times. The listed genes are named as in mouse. CDR3 DNA (partial): TGTGCCAGCAGTTCTGGGCGGTATGAACAGTAC. Residues: CASSSGRYEQY. The whole CDR3 reads CASSSGRYEQYF. The chain employs TRBV13-3 and TRBJ2-7, with D maybe TRBD2 (5 bases). The DNA ends 1 residue before the CDR3 does, and the rest of the CDR3 is filled in from the germline J gene. V lost 4 bases and J lost 4, with 9 bases in between. Germline CDR1 and CDR2: NNHDY and SYVADS. The CDR3 length is 12 residues.

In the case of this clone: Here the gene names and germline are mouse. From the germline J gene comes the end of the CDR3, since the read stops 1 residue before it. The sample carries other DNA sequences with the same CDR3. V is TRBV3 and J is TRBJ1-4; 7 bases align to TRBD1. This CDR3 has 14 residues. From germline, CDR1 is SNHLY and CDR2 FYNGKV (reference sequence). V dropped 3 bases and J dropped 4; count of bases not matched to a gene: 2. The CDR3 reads CASSLGQSNERLFF. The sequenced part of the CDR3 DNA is TGTGCCAGCAGCTTGGGACAGAGCAACGAAAGATTATTT.

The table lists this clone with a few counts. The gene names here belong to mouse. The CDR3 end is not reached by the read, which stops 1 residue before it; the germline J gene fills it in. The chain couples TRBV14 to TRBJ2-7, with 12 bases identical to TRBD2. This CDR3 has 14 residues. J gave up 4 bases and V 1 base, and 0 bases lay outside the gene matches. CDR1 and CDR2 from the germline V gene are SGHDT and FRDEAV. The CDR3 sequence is CASSFGTGGYEQYF. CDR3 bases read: TGTGCCAGCAGTTTCGGGACTGGGGGGTATGAACAGTAC.

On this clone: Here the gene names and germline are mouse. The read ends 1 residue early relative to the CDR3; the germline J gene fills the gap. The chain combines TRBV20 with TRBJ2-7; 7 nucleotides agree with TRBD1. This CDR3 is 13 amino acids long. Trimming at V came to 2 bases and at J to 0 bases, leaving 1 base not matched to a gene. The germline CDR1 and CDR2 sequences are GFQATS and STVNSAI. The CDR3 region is CGARQGDSYEQYF. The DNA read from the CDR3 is TGTGGTGCTAGGCAGGGGGACTCCTATGAACAGTAC.

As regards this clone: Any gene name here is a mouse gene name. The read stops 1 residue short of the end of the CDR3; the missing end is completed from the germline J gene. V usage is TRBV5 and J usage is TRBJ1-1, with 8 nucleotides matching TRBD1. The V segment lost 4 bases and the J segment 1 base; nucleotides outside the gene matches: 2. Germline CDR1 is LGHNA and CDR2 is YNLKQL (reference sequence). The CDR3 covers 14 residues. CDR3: CASSLGQGNTEVFF. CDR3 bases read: TGTGCCAGCAGCCTCGGACAGGGGAACACAGAAGTCTTC.

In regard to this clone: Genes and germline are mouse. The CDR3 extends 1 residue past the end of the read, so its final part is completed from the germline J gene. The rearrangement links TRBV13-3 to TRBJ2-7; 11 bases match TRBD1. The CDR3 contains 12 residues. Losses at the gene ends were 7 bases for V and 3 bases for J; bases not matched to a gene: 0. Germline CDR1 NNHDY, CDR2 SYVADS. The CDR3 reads CASGTGGYEQYF. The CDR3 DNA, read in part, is TGTGCCAGCGGGACAGGGGGCTATGAACAGTAC.

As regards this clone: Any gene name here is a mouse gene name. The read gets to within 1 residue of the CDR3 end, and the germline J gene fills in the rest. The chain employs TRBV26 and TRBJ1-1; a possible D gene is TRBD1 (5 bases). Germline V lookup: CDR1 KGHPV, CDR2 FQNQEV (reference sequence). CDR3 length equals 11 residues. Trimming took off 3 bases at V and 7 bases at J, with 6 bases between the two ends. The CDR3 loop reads CASSLDREVFF. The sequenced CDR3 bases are TGTGCCAGCAGTCTCGACAGAGAAGTCTTC.

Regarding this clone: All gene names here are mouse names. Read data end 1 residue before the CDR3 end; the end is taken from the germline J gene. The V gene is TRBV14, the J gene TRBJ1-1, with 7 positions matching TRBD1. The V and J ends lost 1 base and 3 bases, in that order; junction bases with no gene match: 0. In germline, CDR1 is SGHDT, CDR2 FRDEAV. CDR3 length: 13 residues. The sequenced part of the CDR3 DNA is TGTGCCAGCAGTTTCACAGGGGACACAGAAGTCTTC. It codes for CASSFTGDTEVF. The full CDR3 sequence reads CASSFTGDTEVFF.

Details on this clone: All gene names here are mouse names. Incomplete CDR3 DNA: TGTGCCAGCTCTCTCGAGGGGGCAGGCTCCGACTACACC. Amino acids: CASSLEGAGSDYT. The complete CDR3 sequence is CASSLEGAGSDYTF. The chain combines TRBV12-2 with TRBJ1-2; 7 positions match TRBD1. The read ends 1 residue early relative to the CDR3; the germline J gene fills the gap. The trim removed 0 bases at V and 4 bases at J, leaving 4 bases unmatched. The CDR3 is 14 amino acids. Germline CDR1 reads SGHLS; CDR2 reads HYDKME.